What follows describes a single TCR beta chain. This entry is derived from a study of OX40 agonist ivuxolimab in advanced cancers. Using immunoSEQ multiplex PCR, the repertoire was profiled, and TCRdb retains in-frame clones only, with some absent. The table includes some 75,000 clones, around nine tenths detected once. Germline V gene lookup returns CDR1 MNHNS and CDR2 SASEGT. Trimming removed 9 bases at V and 2 bases at J, with 14 bases between. This CDR3 has 13 residues. The specimen was CD4+ or CD8+ T cells sorted from blood, collected in a trial of the OX40 agonist ivuxolimab. The TCR comes from an adult with an advanced solid tumor such as melanoma, head and neck, liver or kidney cancer. This chain uses TRBV6-1 with TRBJ2-7; D might be TRBD2 (5 bases). The CDR3 region has the DNA TGTGCCAGTACCCGGGATACACCCTACGAGCAGTACTTC. Translated: CASTRDTPYEQYF.